This T cell receptor beta chain emerged from a study of OX40 agonist ivuxolimab in advanced cancers. Whole-study context: Ivuxolimab, an agonist antibody against OX40 (CD134), was given to patients. Overall study results and limits: Clonal expansion was seen in CD4+ and CD8+ blood T cells by week 6 at 0.1 to 3.0 mg/kg.

This CDR3 contains 14 residues. Trimming removed 1 base from V and 0 bases from J, with 5 bases in between. Germline lookup yields CDR1 LNHNV and CDR2 YYDKDF (reference sequence). Remarks on this clone: No antigen is known for it.

Only in-frame clones appear in the TCRdb table, and some are missing; sequencing was by immunoSEQ multiplex PCR. The data hold about 98,000 clones, with 85% to 95% observed a single time. The sequence was collected from an adult with an advanced solid tumor such as melanoma, head and neck, liver or kidney cancer. The chain links TRBV15 to TRBJ2-3; the D is unclear. The sample consisted of CD4+ or CD8+ T cells sorted from blood, taken in a trial of the OX40 agonist ivuxolimab. The CDR3 nucleotides read TGTGCCACCAGCAGAGGAAGGAGCACAGATACGCAGTATTTT. Its protein is CATSRGRSTDTQYF.